These 32 T cell receptor beta chains were sequenced from one sample in a study of T-cell memory formation after mild COVID-19. Via MiXCR, TCRdb re-called the 5' RACE reads, giving one row per CDR3 protein. Of fewer than 700,000 distinct CDR3 sequences listed, approximately 21% are singletons. The material sequenced was PBMCs or a T cell subset sorted from them (not recorded which). Receptors originate from an adult woman who had mild COVID-19 (a few samples of this study predate the infection). Cell type and time point are not known.

This clonotype was seen a handful of times. The J gene is TRBJ2-1, the V gene TRBV6-2 or TRBV6-3; TRBD2 is a possible D gene (5 bases). Germline V gives CDR1 MNHEY, CDR2 SVGEGT. V was trimmed by 2 bases and J by 2 bases, leaving 10 bases between them. The CDR3 runs to 15 residues. CDR3 sequence: CASSYPGGPYNEQFF. CDR3 nucleotides: TGTGCCAGCAGTTACCCCGGAGGCCCCTACAATGAGCAGTTCTTC.

The chain uses TRBV5-1 and TRBJ2-7, with D unclear. The CDR3 is 12 amino acids. The germline gives CDR1 SGHRS, CDR2 YFSETQ. Between the trimmed V and J ends, which lost 3 bases and 5 bases, there was a span of 9 bases. The CDR3 loop reads CASSSGSNEQYF. The CDR3 DNA follows: TGCGCCAGCAGCTCAGGTAGCAACGAGCAGTACTTC.

The rearrangement joins TRBV29-1 to TRBJ1-1, with unresolved D. V lost 5 bases and J lost 1, with 8 bases in between. This CDR3 region has 12 residues. The germline V gene has CDR1 SQVTM and CDR2 ANQGSEA. The CDR3, as DNA: TGCAGCGTTAATTCAGGGAACACTGAAGCTTTCTTT. Residues: CSVNSGNTEAFF. The entire variable domain, with the rest obtained from reference TRBV29-1 and TRBJ1-1, is as follows: SAVISQKPSRDICQRGTSLTIQCQVDSQVTMMFWYRQQPGQSLTLIATANQGSEATYESGFVIDKFPISRPNLTFSTLTVSNMSPEDSSIYLCSVNSGNTEAFFGQGTRLTVV.

Here the CDR3 reads CASSGWSTNEKLFF. CDR3 sequence (DNA): TGTGCCAGCAGTGGGTGGTCAACTAATGAAAAACTGTTTTTT. The J gene is TRBJ1-4, the V gene TRBV2; no firm D call. CDR1 is SNHLY and CDR2 is FYNNEI in the germline V gene. This CDR3 has 14 amino acids. V was cut by 4 bases and J by 0 bases, with 6 bases left in between. Drawing the rest from reference TRBV2 and TRBJ1-4, the complete variable domain is EPEVTQTPSHQVTQMGQEVILRCVPISNHLYFYWYRQILGQKVEFLVSFYNNEISEKSEIFDDQFSVERPDGSNFTLKIRSTKLEDSAMYFCASSGWSTNEKLFFGSGTQLSVL.

V is TRBV21-1 and J is TRBJ1-6. TRBV21-1 is assigned pseudogene status. This CDR3 region has 16 residues. The CDR3 bases are TGTGCCAGCAGCAAAGGTGGGAGCTCCTATAATTCACCCCTCCACTTT. Its translation is CASSKGGSSYNSPLHF.

This clonotype turned up a few times. This sequence joins TRBV12-3 or TRBV12-4 and TRBJ1-2; 8 bases are a match to TRBD1. This CDR3 has 13 residues. The V segment lost 10 bases and the J segment 4 bases; nucleotides outside the gene matches: 8. The CDR3 here is CAIRAGGLYGYTF. The CDR3 DNA reads TGTGCCATCCGGGCAGGGGGCCTCTATGGCTACACCTTC.

This clonotype has a handful of counts. This chain links TRBV19 with TRBJ1-2; a possible D gene is TRBD1 (6 bases). The CDR3 loop spans 15 amino acids. Per germline, CDR1 LNHDA and CDR2 SQIVND (reference sequence). Trimming left V 1 base short and J 6 bases short, with 15 bases between. CDR3 region: CASSIGTGNADGYTF. Written as DNA, the CDR3 is TGTGCCAGTAGTATAGGAACAGGGAATGCGGATGGCTACACCTTC. The whole variable domain, remainder taken from reference TRBV19 and TRBJ1-2, is DGGITQSPKYLFRKEGQNVTLSCEQNLNHDAMYWYRQDPGQGLRLIYYSQIVNDFQKGDIAEGYSVSREKKESFPLTVTSAQKNPTAFYLCASSIGTGNADGYTFGSGTRLTVV.

CDR3 in amino acids: CASRTQRGGVTGELFF. In DNA, the CDR3 is TGTGCCAGCAGGACTCAGCGGGGGGGCGTCACCGGGGAGCTGTTTTTT. This chain uses TRBV11-2 with TRBJ2-2, with 10 bases matching TRBD2. Germline-derived CDR1 and CDR2 are SGHAT and FQNNGV. The CDR3 loop spans 16 amino acids. Trimming removed 6 bases from V and 4 bases from J; junction bases left unmatched: 8. Using reference TRBV11-2 and TRBJ2-2 for the parts outside the CDR3, the full variable domain is EAGVAQSPRYKIIEKRQSVAFWCNPISGHATLYWYQQILGQGPKLLIQFQNNGVVDDSQLPKDRFSAERLKGVDSTLKIQPAKLEDSAVYLCASRTQRGGVTGELFFGEGSRLTVL.

This sequence joins TRBV20-1 and TRBJ1-4; tentative D call: TRBD1 (6 bases). The CDR3 covers 16 residues. CDR1 DFQATT and CDR2 SNEGSKA come from the germline V gene (reference sequence). Trimming left V 5 bases short and J 1 base short, with 17 bases between. The CDR3 DNA is TGCAGTGCTCACCCTATTGGGACACGAACTAATGAAAAACTGTTTTTT. Protein product: CSAHPIGTRTNEKLFF.

The chain is built from TRBV7-9 and TRBJ1-2; D may be TRBD1 (6 bases). The CDR3 is made up of 16 amino acids. CDR1 and CDR2 (germline): SEHNR, FQNEAQ (reference sequence). V was clipped by 5 bases and J by 6 bases, with 22 bases between them. The CDR3 DNA reads as TGTGCCAGCAGCCATAGGTTACCCAGGGGAGAGGATGGCTACACCTTC. It encodes CASSHRLPRGEDGYTF.

This clonotype was observed a few times. The V call is TRBV18, the J call TRBJ2-7; D remains unclear. The CDR3 length is 15 residues. V was cut by 2 bases and J by 7 bases, with 18 bases left in between. The germline CDR1 and CDR2 sequences are KGHSH and LQKENI. CDR3 region: CASSPDGTPRVEQYF. The CDR3 nucleotides are TGTGCCAGCTCACCAGACGGTACACCCCGTGTTGAGCAGTACTTC.

This clonotype was seen a few times. The rearrangement links TRBV30 to TRBJ2-3; TRBD2 might be the D (5 bases). This CDR3 contains 15 residues. The germline CDR1 and CDR2 sequences are GTSNPN and SVGIG (reference sequence). Deletions cut 0 bases from V and 5 bases from J, with 15 bases between. CDR3 sequence: CAWSVRAYPGDTQYF. CDR3 in DNA: TGTGCCTGGAGTGTGAGGGCCTACCCCGGAGATACGCAGTATTTT.

V and J are TRBV12-3 or TRBV12-4 and TRBJ1-1; D gene uncertain. V was cut by 1 base and J by 2 bases, with 14 bases left in between. This CDR3 region has 16 residues. The CDR3 sequence: CASSLGEMGPNTEAFF. The DNA for the CDR3 is TGTGCCAGCAGTTTAGGGGAAATGGGTCCCAACACTGAAGCTTTCTTT.

This rearrangement joins TRBV4-1 to TRBJ2-7; no reliable D call. Looked up from germline, CDR1 is MGHRA and CDR2 is YSYEKL. The CDR3 spans 15 residues. Trimming took off 0 bases at V and 0 bases at J, with 9 bases between the two ends. In DNA form, the CDR3 reads TGCGCCAGCAGCCAAGATTTCCTTAGCTCCTACGAGCAGTACTTC. Translating it yields CASSQDFLSSYEQYF.

The CDR3 is CSARDSGLGQSSNQPQHF. For the CDR3, the DNA is TGCAGTGCTAGAGATTCAGGTCTCGGACAGTCGAGCAATCAGCCCCAGCATTTT. The J gene is TRBJ1-5, the V gene TRBV20-1, with D possibly TRBD1 on 6 matching bases. Germline CDR1 is DFQATT and CDR2 is SNEGSKA (reference sequence). The length of the CDR3 is 18 residues. Trimming removed 0 bases from V and 1 base from J, with 19 bases in between.

There are a few counts of this clonotype. The J gene is TRBJ1-4, the V gene TRBV7-9; D uncertain. The CDR3 covers 14 residues. The V gene lost 2 bases and the J gene lost 7 bases, with 11 bases spanning the gap. Germline CDR1 SEHNR, CDR2 FQNEAQ (reference sequence). In DNA, the CDR3 is TGTGCCAGCAGCTTAACCGGGGTGGCTGAAAAACTGTTTTTT. Protein product: CASSLTGVAEKLFF.

The chain has TRBV6-5 and TRBJ2-1; 9 nucleotides line up with TRBD1. The CDR3 contains 15 residues. Losses at the gene ends were 7 bases for V and 0 bases for J; bases not matched to a gene: 4. The germline V gene has CDR1 MNHEY and CDR2 SVGAGI. CDR3 amino acids: CASNPGQGSYNEQFF. In DNA form, the CDR3 reads TGTGCCAGCAATCCGGGACAGGGCTCCTACAATGAGCAGTTCTTC.

This clonotype has more than one count but fewer than ten. The V and J genes are TRBV7-3 and TRBJ2-1; 8 positions agree with TRBD2. Unmatched junction bases numbered 9, after V lost 0 bases and J lost 8 bases. Germline lookup yields CDR1 SGHTA and CDR2 FQGTGA. The CDR3 consists of 16 residues. The DNA of the CDR3 is TGTGCCAGCAGCTTAACTGGAAGCGGGAGCATATATGAGCAGTTCTTC. Translation: CASSLTGSGSIYEQFF.

This clonotype was seen many times. V is TRBV5-1 and J is TRBJ2-5; TRBD1 agrees at 7 bases. V lost 2 bases, J lost 1 base, and 5 bases stayed unmatched. This CDR3 comprises 15 residues. The germline gives CDR1 SGHRS, CDR2 YFSETQ. CDR3 sequence: CASSLIPGGQETQYF. For the CDR3, the DNA is TGCGCCAGCAGCTTAATCCCAGGGGGCCAAGAGACCCAGTACTTC.

The rearrangement uses TRBV29-1 and TRBJ1-1; tentatively, D is TRBD1 (6 bases). The germline V and J ends were trimmed by 3 bases and 10 bases, with 18 bases remaining between them. This CDR3 comprises 13 residues. Per the germline V gene, CDR1 is SQVTM and CDR2 is ANQGSEA. The CDR3 DNA reads as TGCAGCGTTGAGGGGGGCGGGTGGCGAGCAGCTTTCTTT. This codes for CSVEGGGWRAAFF.

The CDR3 protein is CASSLMRGTYNEQFF. In DNA, the CDR3 is TGTGCCAGCAGCTTGATGCGGGGCACCTACAATGAGCAGTTCTTC. V gene TRBV5-6 combines with J gene TRBJ2-1; tentatively, D is TRBD2 (6 bases). This CDR3 spans 15 amino acids. Germline V gene lookup returns CDR1 SGHDT and CDR2 YYEEEE. The germline V and J ends were trimmed by 1 base and 2 bases, with 10 bases remaining between them. Full variable domain (remainder filled in from reference TRBV5-6 and TRBJ2-1): DAGVTQSPTHLIKTRGQQVTLRCSPKSGHDTVSWYQQALGQGPQFIFQYYEEEERQRGNFPDRFSGHQFPNYSSELNVNALLLGDSALYLCASSLMRGTYNEQFFGPGTRLTVL.

This clonotype was detected only a few times. The rearrangement joins TRBV19 to TRBJ2-7, with 11 bases matching TRBD2. Germline V CDR1 and CDR2: LNHDA, SQIVND (reference sequence). V shed 5 bases, J shed 0 bases, and the junction held 9 bases outside the gene matches. The CDR3 has 17 residues. The chain's CDR3 is CASSANSGLAVSYEQYF. As DNA, the CDR3 is TGTGCCAGTAGTGCCAATTCGGGACTAGCGGTCTCCTACGAGCAGTACTTC.

The J gene is TRBJ2-2, the V gene TRBV24-1; perhaps TRBD1 as D (6 bases). Germline CDR1 KGHDR, CDR2 SFDVKD. Trimming removed 1 base from V and 5 bases from J, with 19 bases in between. CDR3 length equals 18 residues. The CDR3, as DNA: TGTGCCACCAGTGATTTAGGGAAGAGGACAGAGAGGACCGGGGAGCTGTTTTTT. Protein product: CATSDLGKRTERTGELFF.

CDR3 DNA sequence: TGTGCCAGCAGCTTACGCCAGACACGGACCACAGATACGCAGTATTTT. Translation gives CASSLRQTRTTDTQYF. J is TRBJ2-3 and V is TRBV7-6; D gene uncertain. Germline values: CDR1 SGHVS, CDR2 FNYEAQ. V lost 2 bases and J lost 2, with 14 bases in between. The CDR3 sequence is 16 residues long.

The CDR3 coding sequence is TGTGCCAGCAGCCCGGAACTAGGGGGCGGCGAGACCCAGTACTTC. This codes for CASSPELGGGETQYF. V and J are TRBV3-1 and TRBJ2-5; 7 nucleotides agree with TRBD1. J was trimmed by 5 bases and V by 4 bases; bases with no gene match: 10. CDR3 size: 15 residues. Germline CDR1 and CDR2: LGHDT and YNNKEL (reference sequence).

The chain links TRBV6-6 to TRBJ1-6, with D uncertain. The V gene lost 6 bases and the J gene lost 10 bases, with 10 bases spanning the gap. The CDR3 loop spans 12 amino acids. The germline V gene has CDR1 MNHNY and CDR2 SVGAGI (reference sequence). The CDR3 DNA reads as TGTGCCAGCAGCCCCTGGGAATCACCCCTCCACTTT. This encodes CASSPWESPLHF.

The chain links TRBV20-1 to TRBJ2-1; TRBD1 aligns across 7 bases. The ends lost 1 base at V and 4 bases at J; junction bases unmatched: 10. Germline V lookup: CDR1 DFQATT, CDR2 SNEGSKA (reference sequence). The length of the CDR3 is 16 residues. Here the CDR3 reads CSARVLGGEEYNEQFF. The CDR3 DNA is TGCAGTGCTAGAGTTTTAGGGGGCGAGGAATACAATGAGCAGTTCTTC.

This clonotype was seen more than once but under ten times. This sequence joins TRBV19 and TRBJ1-6; 8 nucleotides align to TRBD1. The germline V gene encodes CDR1 LNHDA and CDR2 SQIVND (reference sequence). Germline trimming cut 7 bases from V and 7 bases from J; bases unmatched to any gene: 6. This CDR3 comprises 14 residues. The CDR3 region is CASTLRQGNSPLHF. The CDR3 DNA reads TGTGCCAGTACCCTAAGACAGGGGAATTCACCCCTCCACTTT.

This clonotype was picked up one time. The chain is built from TRBV19 and TRBJ2-7, with D unclear. The CDR3 totals 13 residues. Germline V gives CDR1 LNHDA, CDR2 SQIVND (reference sequence). V was cut by 8 bases and J by 0 bases, with 11 bases left in between. For the CDR3, the DNA is TGTGCCAGTGGGCGGCGGCGCTCCTACGAGCAGTACTTC. Protein sequence: CASGRRRSYEQYF.

This clonotype was seen a few times. V usage is TRBV19 and J usage is TRBJ1-1, with a weak D call TRBD1 (6 bases). The CDR3 has 16 residues. V was cut by 7 bases and J by 0 bases, with 18 bases left in between. The germline gives CDR1 LNHDA, CDR2 SQIVND (reference sequence). CDR3 in amino acids: CASTNLRDIVNTEAFF. CDR3 nucleotides: TGTGCCAGTACTAACCTCCGGGACATAGTGAACACTGAAGCTTTCTTT.

The chain uses TRBV7-9 and TRBJ2-5; TRBD2 matches at 11 bases. This CDR3 contains 17 residues. CDR1 is SEHNR, CDR2 FQNEAQ, per germline (reference sequence). J gave up 2 bases and V 2 bases, and 7 bases lay outside the gene matches. CDR3 in amino acids: CASSLMAGTSGQETQYF. The CDR3 region has the DNA TGTGCCAGCAGCTTAATGGCCGGGACTAGCGGACAAGAGACCCAGTACTTC.

The chain has TRBV6-5 and TRBJ2-4; D might be TRBD1 (6 bases). This CDR3 is built from 13 residues. Germline assignment: CDR1 MNHEY and CDR2 SVGAGI. The V end was cut by 4 bases, the J end by 8 bases, with 12 bases between. CDR3: CASSSPDRYIQYF. CDR3 DNA sequence: TGTGCCAGCAGTTCCCCGGACAGATACATTCAGTACTTC.